This T cell receptor (beta chain) was obtained from a study of cytomegalovirus exposure and HLA in healthy donors. Study-wide results and limits: Rare sequences made up most TCRs, while some public TCRs were found in many donors.

Notes on this clone: The antigen is not known.

V was shortened by 0 bases and J by 6 bases, with 12 bases between the two germline ends. Germline V lookup: CDR1 SGHKS, CDR2 YYEKEE (reference sequence). The CDR3 is 14 amino acids. Use of 60 Vbeta and 13 Jbeta primers characterized the PCR. Assay used: immunoSEQ multiplex PCR; TCRdb lists only in-frame clones, some missing. The sample lists 99,000 or so clones, around 80% occurring once. Sequenced: PBMCs. The V gene is TRBV5-5, the J gene TRBJ1-2; possible D gene TRBD1, 5 bases. This clonotype originated in a man in his thirties or forties in good health and CMV-seropositive. CDR3 sequence reads: CASSLARGEDGYTF. The CDR3 coding sequence is TGTGCCAGCAGCTTGGCGCGGGGGGAGGATGGCTACACCTTC.